This T cell receptor beta chain was observed in a study of OX40 agonist ivuxolimab in advanced cancers. This CDR3 has 15 residues. The germline CDR1 and CDR2 sequences are LNHDA and SQIVND (reference sequence). The V end lost 7 bases, the J end lost 4 bases, and 19 bases lay between the germline ends. The protocol was immunoSEQ multiplex PCR, while the TCRdb copy is restricted to in-frame clones and leaves out a portion. The top ten hold about 1.5% of the sample, which has more than 90,000 clones, roughly 83% seen once. This rearrangement joins TRBV19 to TRBJ1-1; D perhaps matches TRBD1 (6 bases). The clonotype originates from an adult with an advanced solid tumor such as melanoma, head and neck, liver or kidney cancer. Sequencing used CD4+ or CD8+ T cells sorted from blood, obtained in a trial of the OX40 agonist ivuxolimab. CDR3: CASKLPGARGTEAFF. CDR3 DNA sequence: TGTGCCAGTAAACTCCCGGGGGCCCGGGGCACTGAAGCTTTCTTT.